There are many counts of the clone carrying this TCR beta chain. The antigen remains unidentified. This sample stems from a study of T cell repertoires in cytomegalovirus infection. Across the study: Evidence of both CMV infection and a matching HLA type came from public TCR beta signatures.

Via MiXCR, TCRdb re-called the reads, giving one row per CDR3 protein. Of about 530,000 distinct CDR3 sequences listed, about 30% were seen once; the top ten hold about 12%. V shed 2 bases and J shed 4 bases, with 8 bases lying between them. This CDR3 has 13 residues. Regarding the study as a whole: HLA-C-restricted, CMV-specific TCR beta clonotypes were dominant ex vivo. Adding up the frequency of public TCR beta families identified people who carried CMV plus the relevant HLA.

The chain is built from TRBV12-3 or TRBV12-4 and TRBJ1-1; D ambiguous. The sequenced sample was PBMCs. This TCR was sampled from a human donor in good health (CMV status not recorded). Some clones in this sample may be carry-over from other donors' samples. The CDR3, as DNA: TGTGCCAGCAGTTTACTCCAGTTCACTGAAGCTTTCTTT. Translated, it gives CASSLLQFTEAFF.